Shown below are 6 T cell receptor beta chains from a single sample sequenced in a study of Ad26.COV2.S vaccination and SARS-CoV-2 variants. Treatment meaning: roughly 19 received Ad26.COV2.S at low or high dose, single or two shots; about 5 received placebo; per-sample allocation not given. The investigators took samples on day 63 after the first vaccine or placebo injection. Assay used: immunoSEQ multiplex PCR; TCRdb lists only in-frame clones, some missing. The data show a few hundred thousand clones, 90% seen once. The sequences come from peripheral blood, collected in a trial of Ad26.COV2.S vaccine versus placebo. These receptors came from a person aged 18 to 65 who received the Ad26.COV2.S COVID-19 vaccine or a placebo.

The CDR3 nucleotides are TGTGCCACCAGTGGTATGACTAGCGGGAGGGCCATAGATACGCAGTATTTT. Residues: CATSGMTSGRAIDTQYF. V usage is TRBV24-1 and J usage is TRBJ2-3, with 14 bases that match TRBD2. The CDR3 length is 17 residues. Germline-derived CDR1 and CDR2 are KGHDR and SFDVKD. The V and J ends lost 5 bases and 5 bases, in that order; junction bases with no gene match: 8.

The chain carries TRBV6-4 and TRBJ2-5, with TRBD2 matching over 13 bases. This CDR3 comprises 19 residues. Germline assignment: CDR1 MRHNA and CDR2 SNTAGT. Losses at the gene ends were 3 bases for V and 1 base for J; bases not matched to a gene: 11. CDR3 sequence: CASSEGTSGAAAAQETQYF. As DNA, the CDR3 is TGTGCCAGCAGTGAGGGGACTAGCGGGGCCGCCGCAGCCCAAGAGACCCAGTACTTC.

A word on this clone: In the same sample, other DNA sequences code for this CDR3. The chain couples TRBV24-1 to TRBJ2-1; the match to TRBD2 covers 7 bases. This CDR3 is 14 amino acids long. V was pared by 6 bases and J by 2 bases, with 3 bases of the junction left unmatched. CDR1 is KGHDR, CDR2 SFDVKD, per germline. CDR3: CATSPSGTYNEQFF. The CDR3, as DNA: TGTGCCACCAGTCCAAGCGGGACCTACAATGAGCAGTTCTTC.

Only one count was recorded for this clone. The V call is TRBV19, the J call TRBJ2-1, with a weak D call TRBD2 (6 bases). The V gene's germline CDR1 is LNHDA and CDR2 SQIVND (reference sequence). This CDR3 has 11 residues. The V and J ends lost 6 bases and 13 bases respectively, with 13 bases between them. CDR3 sequence: CASREGREQFF. The CDR3 nucleotides read TGTGCCAGTAGGGAGGGTCGTGAACAGTTCTTC.

DNA of the CDR3: TGTGCCTGGAGGTTGGGGACCATGACGTCGTACGAGCAGTACTTC. This sequence encodes CAWRLGTMTSYEQYF. This rearrangement joins TRBV30 to TRBJ2-7; perhaps D is TRBD1 or TRBD2 (5 bases each). The CDR3 is made up of 15 amino acids. Trimming removed 3 bases at V and 4 bases at J, with 19 bases between. Germline values: CDR1 GTSNPN, CDR2 SVGIG (reference sequence).

The V and J genes are TRBV7-8 and TRBJ1-1, with no clear D. The V end lost 5 bases, the J end lost 1 base, and 8 bases lay between the germline ends. Germline CDR1 and CDR2: SGHVS and FQNEAQ. This CDR3 comprises 13 residues. Written as DNA, the CDR3 is TGTGCCAGCAGCCTTACAGAGAACACTGAAGCTTTCTTT. This sequence encodes CASSLTENTEAFF.